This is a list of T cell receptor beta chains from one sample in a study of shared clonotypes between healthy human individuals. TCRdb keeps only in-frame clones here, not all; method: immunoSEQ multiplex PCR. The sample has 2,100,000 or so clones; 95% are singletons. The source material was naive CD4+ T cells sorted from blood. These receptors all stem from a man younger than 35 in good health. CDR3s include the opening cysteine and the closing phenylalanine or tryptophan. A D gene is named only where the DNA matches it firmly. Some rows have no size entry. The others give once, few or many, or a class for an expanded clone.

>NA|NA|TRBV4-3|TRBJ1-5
TGCGCCAGCAGCCAAGGGGCGTCTAGCAATCAGCCCCAGCATTTT
CASSQGASSNQPQHF
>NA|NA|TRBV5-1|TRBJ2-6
TGCGCCAGCAGGTATTCTGGGGCCAACGTCCTGACTTTC
CASRYSGANVLTF
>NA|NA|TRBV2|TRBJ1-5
TGTGCCAGCAGTGGACAGCGCAATCAGCCCCAGCATTTT
CASSGQRNQPQHF
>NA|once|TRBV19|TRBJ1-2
TGTGCCAGTAGTATAAAGCCTGATAACTATGGCTACACCTTC
CASSIKPDNYGYTF
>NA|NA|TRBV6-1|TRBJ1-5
TGTGCCAGCAGGCCCCTAGGGGAGGGTCATCAGCCCCAGCATTTT
CASRPLGEGHQPQHF
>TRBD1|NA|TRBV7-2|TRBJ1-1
TGTGCCAGCAGTCCTCAACAGGGGCAGGTCACTGAAGCTTTCTTT
CASSPQQGQVTEAFF
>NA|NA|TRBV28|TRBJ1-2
TGTGCCAGCAGTTTGGGGGGCCACTATGGCTACACCTTC
CASSLGGHYGYTF
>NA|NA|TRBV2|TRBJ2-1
TGTGCCAGCAGTGAAGTCGGATACAATGAGCAGTTCTTC
CASSEVGYNEQFF
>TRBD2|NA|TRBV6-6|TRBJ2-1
TGTGCCAGCAGGTGGGACTACCAAAAGAATGAGCAGTTCTTC
CASRWDYQKNEQFF
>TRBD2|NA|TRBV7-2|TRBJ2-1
TGTGCCAGCAGCTTAGTGCGACTAGCGGGAGTCGACAATGAGCAGTTCTTC
CASSLVRLAGVDNEQFF
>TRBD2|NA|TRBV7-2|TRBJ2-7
TGTGCCAGCAGTATAGCGGGAGTTAGGTACGAGCAGTACTTC
CASSIAGVRYEQYF
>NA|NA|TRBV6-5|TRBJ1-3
TGTGCCAGCAGTTACTCGTACAAGTCTGGAAACACCATATATTTT
CASSYSYKSGNTIYF
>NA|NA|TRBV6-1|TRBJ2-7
TGTGCCAGCAGTGAAGTGTGGACCCCCTCCTACGAGCAGTACTTC
CASSEVWTPSYEQYF
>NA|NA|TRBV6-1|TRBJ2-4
TGTGCCAGCAGTGAGGGGGTACTAGCCAAAAACATTCAGTACTTC
CASSEGVLAKNIQYF
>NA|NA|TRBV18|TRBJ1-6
TGTGCCAGCTCACCACGGGGAGACCAGGGTAGCTCCTATAATTCACCCCTCCACTTT
CASSPRGDQGSSYNSPLHF
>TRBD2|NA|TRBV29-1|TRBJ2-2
TGCAGCGTCCGTCTAGTTAGCGGGGTCTCCGGGGAGCTGTTTTTT
CSVRLVSGVSGELFF
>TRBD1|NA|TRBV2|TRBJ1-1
TGTGCCAGCAGTGGACAGGGAGGGGACACTGAAGCTTTCTTT
CASSGQGGDTEAFF
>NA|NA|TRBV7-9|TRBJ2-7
TGTGCCAGCAGCTCACGGGACGTCGCCTACGAGCAGTACTTC
CASSSRDVAYEQYF
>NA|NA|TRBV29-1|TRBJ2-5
TGCAGCGTAGACAGAGCTCAAGAGACCCAGTACTTC
CSVDRAQETQYF
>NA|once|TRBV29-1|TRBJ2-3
TGCAGCTTCAGCTTGCCCCCGGGAGCGAGCACAGATACGCAGTATTTT
CSFSLPPGASTDTQYF
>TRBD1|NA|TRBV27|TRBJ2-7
TGTGCCAGCAGTTACAGGGGGCGGCCCGACGAGCAGTACTTC
CASSYRGRPDEQYF
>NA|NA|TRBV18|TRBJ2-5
TGTGCCAGCTCACCGACAGGGACTCCACAAGAGACCCAGTACTTC
CASSPTGTPQETQYF
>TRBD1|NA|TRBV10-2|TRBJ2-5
TGCGCCAGCAGTGGACAGGGGGAGACCCAGTACTTC
CASSGQGETQYF
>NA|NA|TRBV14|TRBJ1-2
TGTGCCAGCAGCTTTTCCGGGACTCACCCGAGGGGGTATGGCTACACCTTC
CASSFSGTHPRGYGYTF
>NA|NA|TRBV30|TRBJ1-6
TGTGCCGGGAGGGGTCAGGTTAATTCACCCCTCCACTTT
CAGRGQVNSPLHF
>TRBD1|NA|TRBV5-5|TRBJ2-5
TGTGCCAGCAGCTCTATCAGGGGGACGGAGACCCAGTACTTC
CASSSIRGTETQYF
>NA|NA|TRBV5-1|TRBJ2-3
TGCGCCAGCAGCAATAACGGGGGGCCCACAGATACGCAGTATTTT
CASSNNGGPTDTQYF